The next 31 T cell receptor beta chains were all read from a single sample in a study of blood T cell repertoires in COVID-19. Profiled with immunoSEQ multiplex PCR; TCRdb holds only in-frame clones, not every one. The table lists 270,000 or so clones, about 89% of them singletons, with about 4.2% in the top ten. The sequencing sample was made of peripheral blood. These receptors all stem from a man aged 40-49 years with acute or convalescent COVID-19.

V and J are TRBV6-5 and TRBJ2-5; possible D gene TRBD1, 5 bases. The CDR3 consists of 14 residues. Trimming pared 5 bases from V and 0 bases from J, leaving 10 bases between. Per the germline V gene, CDR1 is MNHEY and CDR2 is SVGAGI. The CDR3 DNA reads TGTGCCAGCAGTCGTACAGGTAACCAAGAGACCCAGTACTTC. Its protein is CASSRTGNQETQYF.

This clone was seen only a few times. The V gene is TRBV30, the J gene TRBJ1-5; D uncertain. With 3 bases removed from V and 4 bases from J, the gap between germline ends came to 10 bases. Germline CDR1 is GTSNPN and CDR2 is SVGIG (reference sequence). CDR3 length: 13 amino acids. CDR3 loop: CAWSFGENQPQHF. The CDR3 DNA reads TGTGCCTGGAGCTTCGGGGAGAATCAGCCCCAGCATTTT.

This clone was seen just once. This chain links TRBV2 with TRBJ1-2; a weak D match, TRBD1 (5 bases). The CDR3 is made up of 14 amino acids. Germline CDR1 SNHLY, CDR2 FYNNEI. Deletions cut 6 bases from V and 5 bases from J, with 16 bases between. The CDR3 coding sequence is TGTGCCAGCAGGGCTGGGGGGGACTTTTATGGCTACACCTTC. This sequence encodes CASRAGGDFYGYTF. The variable domain in full, completed from reference TRBV2 and TRBJ1-2, reads EPEVTQTPSHQVTQMGQEVILRCVPISNHLYFYWYRQILGQKVEFLVSFYNNEISEKSEIFDDQFSVERPDGSNFTLKIRSTKLEDSAMYFCASRAGGDFYGYTFGSGTRLTVV.

This chain joins TRBV7-2 and TRBJ1-1; tentatively, D is TRBD1 (5 bases). Between the trimmed V and J ends, which lost 3 bases and 4 bases, there was a span of 12 bases. The CDR3 is 14 residues long. Germline V gene sequence: CDR1 SGHTA, CDR2 FQGNSA. CDR3 protein: CASSLWDSGTEAFF. In nucleotides, the CDR3 is TGTGCCAGCAGCTTGTGGGACTCGGGCACTGAAGCTTTCTTT.

The V call is TRBV7-9, the J call TRBJ1-2; 7 positions agree with TRBD1. The CDR3 has 13 residues. The V gene's germline CDR1 is SEHNR and CDR2 FQNEAQ (reference sequence). Unmatched junction bases numbered 5, after V lost 5 bases and J lost 5 bases. The CDR3 here is CASSLQGIYGYTF. CDR3 DNA sequence: TGTGCCAGCAGCCTACAGGGGATTTATGGCTACACCTTC.

The chain recombines TRBV6-5 with TRBJ1-4; TRBD1 is a possible D gene (5 bases). The CDR3 has 15 amino acids. Trimming removed 0 bases at V and 8 bases at J, with 13 bases between. CDR1 and CDR2 (germline): MNHEY, SVGAGI. The CDR3 coding sequence is TGTGCCAGCAGTTACTCCGGCAGGGATTGGGAAAAACTGTTTTTT. This gives the protein CASSYSGRDWEKLFF.

The chain's CDR3 is CASSIGEFLAKNIQYF. The DNA of the CDR3 is TGTGCCAGTAGTATCGGGGAGTTTCTAGCCAAAAACATTCAGTACTTC. The chain recombines TRBV19 with TRBJ2-4; D perhaps matches TRBD2 (5 bases). The CDR3 is 16 residues long. V dropped 3 bases and J dropped 0 bases, with 12 bases sitting between them. Per the germline V gene, CDR1 is LNHDA and CDR2 is SQIVND (reference sequence).

This clone was recorded once. The rearrangement joins TRBV29-1 to TRBJ2-3, with TRBD2 as a possible D gene (5 bases). There are 12 residues in the CDR3. The germline V and J ends were trimmed by 4 bases and 4 bases, with 9 bases remaining between them. The germline gives CDR1 SQVTM, CDR2 ANQGSEA. The CDR3 is CSVGGSPDTQYF. CDR3 DNA sequence: TGCAGCGTTGGAGGGAGCCCAGATACGCAGTATTTT.

The chain is built from TRBV6-1 and TRBJ2-7, with 9 bases matching TRBD1. The germline V gene encodes CDR1 MNHNS and CDR2 SASEGT. Trimming took 4 bases from V and 3 from J; bases not matched to a gene: 10. The CDR3 is 16 residues long. CDR3 sequence reads: CASSVNTGTGFYEQYF. The CDR3 nucleotides read TGTGCCAGCAGTGTCAACACCGGGACAGGGTTCTACGAGCAGTACTTC.

V and J are TRBV5-4 and TRBJ2-3; 7 positions match TRBD1. Germline CDR1 reads SGHNT; CDR2 reads YYREEE (reference sequence). Trimming took 1 base from V and 11 from J; bases not matched to a gene: 10. There are 14 residues in the CDR3. The CDR3 here is CASSLSRGKLQQYF. Written as DNA, the CDR3 is TGTGCCAGCAGCTTGTCCAGGGGGAAGCTCCAGCAGTATTTT.

This chain joins TRBV27 and TRBJ1-2; D is uncertain. Germline V lookup: CDR1 MNHEY, CDR2 SMNVEV (reference sequence). V lost 6 bases and J lost 7, with 15 bases in between. There are 13 residues in the CDR3. CDR3 loop: CASSSGFGPGYTF. The DNA of the CDR3 is TGTGCCAGCAGCTCGGGGTTCGGTCCTGGCTACACCTTC.

In nucleotides, the CDR3 is TGTGCCAGCAGCGTAGATGCGGGAGTAAGCACAGATACGCAGTATTTT. It is translated as CASSVDAGVSTDTQYF. The J gene is TRBJ2-3, the V gene TRBV9; 7 positions agree with TRBD2. Trimming took 0 bases from V and 0 from J; bases not matched to a gene: 4. This CDR3 is built from 16 residues. CDR1 and CDR2 (germline): SGDLS, YYNGEE.

The V gene is TRBV5-1, the J gene TRBJ1-5, with TRBD1 identical over 7 bases. Germline CDR1 is SGHRS and CDR2 is YFSETQ. The CDR3 loop spans 15 amino acids. With V trimmed by 4 bases and J by 0 bases, 4 bases remained unmatched. CDR3 amino acids: CASSRDSYSNQPQHF. The CDR3 DNA is TGCGCCAGCAGCCGGGACAGCTATAGCAATCAGCCCCAGCATTTT.

The CDR3 loop is CSASPRLEAFF. As DNA, the CDR3 is TGCAGTGCTAGTCCGAGGCTTGAAGCTTTCTTT. The chain uses TRBV20-1 and TRBJ1-1; no clear D. Trimming stripped 3 bases from V and 7 bases from J, with 9 bases between. CDR1 is DFQATT, CDR2 SNEGSKA, per germline (reference sequence). This CDR3 is 11 amino acids long.

The chain combines TRBV10-3 with TRBJ1-2; D might be TRBD1 (6 bases). The V end was cut by 0 bases, the J end by 2 bases, with 13 bases between. This CDR3 has 16 amino acids. In germline, CDR1 is ENHRY, CDR2 SYGVKD. The chain's CDR3 is CAISESRQGLNYGYTF. The DNA of the CDR3 is TGTGCCATCAGTGAGTCCCGTCAGGGGCTAAACTATGGCTACACCTTC.

This rearrangement joins TRBV5-1 to TRBJ2-7; TRBD1 agrees at 8 bases. Trimming at V came to 4 bases and at J to 4 bases, leaving 10 bases not matched to a gene. This CDR3 contains 15 residues. Looked up from germline, CDR1 is SGHRS and CDR2 is YFSETQ. CDR3 residues: CASSLTGQGIYEQYF. CDR3 DNA: TGCGCCAGCAGCCTAACTGGACAGGGCATATACGAGCAGTACTTC.

The chain is built from TRBV5-1 and TRBJ2-7; a possible D gene is TRBD2 (5 bases). V was shortened by 0 bases and J by 7 bases, with 11 bases between the two germline ends. CDR3 length: 13 residues. Germline CDR1 reads SGHRS; CDR2 reads YFSETQ. CDR3 coding DNA: TGCGCCAGCAGCTTGGGAGGGTATGAAGAGCAGTACTTC. Its translation: CASSLGGYEEQYF.

The chain couples TRBV5-6 to TRBJ2-7; 7 bases align to TRBD1. The CDR3 is 15 amino acids. The V segment lost 3 bases and the J segment 0 bases; nucleotides outside the gene matches: 6. Germline CDR1 and CDR2: SGHDT and YYEEEE. The CDR3 is CASSSTGSYSYEQYF. CDR3 nucleotides: TGTGCCAGCAGCTCGACAGGGTCCTACTCCTACGAGCAGTACTTC. The full variable domain, with the rest looked up from reference TRBV5-6 and TRBJ2-7, is DAGVTQSPTHLIKTRGQQVTLRCSPKSGHDTVSWYQQALGQGPQFIFQYYEEEERQRGNFPDRFSGHQFPNYSSELNVNALLLGDSALYLCASSSTGSYSYEQYFGPGTRLTVT.

The rearrangement links TRBV5-4 to TRBJ1-1; D is uncertain. CDR3 length: 11 residues. The germline V gene encodes CDR1 SGHNT and CDR2 YYREEE (reference sequence). The V end lost 4 bases, the J end lost 2 bases, and 3 bases lay between the germline ends. CDR3 sequence reads: CASSLNTEAFF. The CDR3 DNA sequence: TGTGCCAGCAGCCTCAACACTGAAGCTTTCTTT.

The genes are TRBV5-4 and TRBJ2-1; 13 bases line up with TRBD2. V lost 4 bases, J lost 8 bases, and 3 bases stayed unmatched. CDR1 SGHNT and CDR2 YYREEE come from the germline V gene (reference sequence). This CDR3 comprises 14 residues. CDR3 DNA: TGTGCCAGCAGCGGGGGACTAGCGGGGCATGAGCAGTTCTTC. Its protein is CASSGGLAGHEQFF. Combining the CDR3 with reference TRBV5-4 and TRBJ2-1 gives the whole variable domain ETGVTQSPTHLIKTRGQQVTLRCSSQSGHNTVSWYQQALGQGPQFIFQYYREEENGRGNFPPRFSGLQFPNYSSELNVNALELDDSALYLCASSGGLAGHEQFFGPGTRLTVL.

The chain carries TRBV25-1 and TRBJ1-2; D is unclear. Germline CDR1 reads MGHDK; CDR2 reads SYGVNS. V was shortened by 2 bases and J by 3 bases, with 16 bases between the two germline ends. The CDR3 is 16 amino acids. CDR3 bases: TGTGCCAGCAGTGAAACGGGATGGGCTGATTACTATGGCTACACCTTC. It is translated as CASSETGWADYYGYTF.

The J gene is TRBJ2-1, the V gene TRBV6-6, with D maybe TRBD1 (6 bases). The CDR3 has 20 amino acids. Germline CDR1 MNHNY, CDR2 SVGAGI (reference sequence). Deletions cut 5 bases from V and 0 bases from J, with 26 bases between. This CDR3 is CASSPRRTASALSSYNEQFF. The CDR3 nucleotides read TGTGCCAGCAGTCCGCGTCGGACAGCCTCTGCCTTGAGCTCCTACAATGAGCAGTTCTTC.

In its sample, this clone was seen once. The chain employs TRBV5-6 and TRBJ2-1; D remains ambiguous. Trimming took off 3 bases at V and 3 bases at J, with 4 bases between the two ends. There are 12 residues in the CDR3. Germline loops: CDR1 SGHDT, CDR2 YYEEEE. CDR3 in DNA: TGTGCCAGCAGCTCTGTCTACAATGAGCAGTTCTTC. Protein product: CASSSVYNEQFF.

V and J are TRBV9 and TRBJ2-1; 8 bases line up with TRBD2. The CDR3 runs to 15 residues. The ends lost 0 bases at V and 7 bases at J; junction bases unmatched: 6. The germline V gene has CDR1 SGDLS and CDR2 YYNGEE. In DNA, the CDR3 is TGTGCCAGCAGCGTAGGCGGGGGGTTATGGAATGAGCAGTTCTTC. Translated, it gives CASSVGGGLWNEQFF.

V and J are TRBV2 and TRBJ2-3; 9 nucleotides line up with TRBD2. V trimming: 4 bases; J trimming: 6 bases; junction bases outside the gene matches: 8. Germline lookup yields CDR1 SNHLY and CDR2 FYNNEI. The CDR3 contains 15 residues. The CDR3 nucleotides read TGTGCCAGCAGTGGCCTTAGCGGGGGACGGGATACGCAGTATTTT. Translated, it gives CASSGLSGGRDTQYF.

This clone was seen just once. The V call is TRBV27, the J call TRBJ1-1; D gene unclear. Per germline, CDR1 MNHEY and CDR2 SMNVEV (reference sequence). V lost 2 bases and J lost 5, with 9 bases in between. This CDR3 is 13 amino acids long. Here the CDR3 reads CASSLNYQTEAFF. The CDR3 bases are TGTGCCAGCAGTTTAAATTACCAGACTGAAGCTTTCTTT.

For the CDR3, the DNA is TGTGCCAGCAGTCCGTATAGGACTAGCCTCTCCGAGCAGTACTTC. This encodes CASSPYRTSLSEQYF. The chain uses TRBV27 and TRBJ2-7; 8 nucleotides align to TRBD2. The CDR3 has 15 amino acids. Per germline, CDR1 MNHEY and CDR2 SMNVEV (reference sequence). Germline trimming cut 5 bases from V and 6 bases from J; bases unmatched to any gene: 12.

The chain combines TRBV12-5 with TRBJ2-1; D ambiguous. V was clipped by 0 bases and J by 5 bases, with 8 bases between them. The CDR3 is 14 amino acids. CDR1 LGHNT and CDR2 FRNRAP come from the germline V gene. The CDR3 loop reads CASGLVQDNNEQFF. CDR3 nucleotides: TGTGCTAGTGGTTTGGTACAAGATAACAATGAGCAGTTCTTC.

This clone showed up just a few times. The chain carries TRBV10-3 and TRBJ1-1; TRBD1 agrees at 8 bases. V lost 6 bases to trimming and J lost 5 bases; unmatched junction nucleotides: 14. Per the germline V gene, CDR1 is ENHRY and CDR2 is SYGVKD. This CDR3 has 16 amino acids. The CDR3 region has the DNA TGTGCCATCAGATCAAATACCGGACAGGGAAGGACTGAAGCTTTCTTT. It codes for CAIRSNTGQGRTEAFF.

The chain combines TRBV11-2 with TRBJ1-1; D possibly corresponds to TRBD1 (5 bases). This CDR3 is 13 amino acids long. CDR1 and CDR2 from the germline V gene are SGHAT and FQNNGV. Trimming took 4 bases from V and 4 from J, leaving 10 bases between them. The CDR3 is CASSSQGPTEAFF. CDR3 DNA: TGTGCCAGCAGCTCTCAGGGTCCCACTGAAGCTTTCTTT.

V gene TRBV9 combines with J gene TRBJ2-3, with 8 bases matching TRBD2. Germline CDR1 SGDLS, CDR2 YYNGEE. The CDR3 is 14 amino acids. V was pared by 4 bases and J by 5 bases, with 6 bases of the junction left unmatched. The CDR3 protein is CASSSGLAGDTQYF. CDR3 nucleotide sequence: TGTGCCAGCAGCTCTGGACTAGCTGGAGATACGCAGTATTTT.